Given below is one T cell receptor (beta chain) in context. The data were taken from a study of cytomegalovirus exposure and HLA in healthy donors. PCR amplification relied on 60 Vbeta primers (plus 13 Jbeta primers). Generated by immunoSEQ multiplex PCR, the TCRdb table keeps only in-frame clones and is missing some. The repertoire has under 85,000 clones, 74% of them found once; the top ten carry 22%. The specimen sequenced was PBMCs. This clonotype originated in a woman younger than 45 in good health and CMV-seropositive.

In nucleotides, the CDR3 is TGTGCCAGCAGCTTGGGTTGGGGCTCGAACACTGAAGCTTTCTTT. Amino acids: CASSLGWGSNTEAFF. This chain uses TRBV5-4 with TRBJ1-1; possible D gene TRBD1, 5 bases. Germline lookup yields CDR1 SGHNT and CDR2 YYREEE (reference sequence). V lost 0 bases to trimming and J lost 1 base, with 10 bases between them. The CDR3 is 15 amino acids.